A single sample gave rise to the 20 T cell receptor beta chains below, sequenced in a study of shared clonotypes between healthy human individuals. Measured with immunoSEQ multiplex PCR; TCRdb has only the in-frame clones, and not every one. The sample yields about 2 million clones, roughly 95% seen once. The source material was naive CD4+ T cells sorted from blood. Noted subset: CD45RA+ positively selected. The receptors were gathered from a man in his late teens or twenties in good health.

This chain connects TRBV5-1 to TRBJ2-7, with 12 bases fitting TRBD1. J was trimmed by 0 bases and V by 4 bases; bases with no gene match: 2. There are 15 residues in the CDR3. From germline, CDR1 is SGHRS and CDR2 YFSETQ. CDR3 in amino acids: CASSTGQGASYEQYF. CDR3 bases: TGCGCCAGCAGCACGGGACAGGGGGCCTCCTACGAGCAGTACTTC.

The J gene is TRBJ2-5, the V gene TRBV6-5; D not certain. The CDR3 consists of 14 residues. Deletions cut 2 bases from V and 5 bases from J, with 12 bases between. Germline V gene sequence: CDR1 MNHEY, CDR2 SVGAGI. CDR3 sequence (DNA): TGTGCCAGCAGTTACATGGTCAACTCGGAGACCCAGTACTTC. Translation: CASSYMVNSETQYF.

The rearrangement uses TRBV18 and TRBJ2-7; D remains ambiguous. The CDR3 length is 16 residues. Trimming shortened V by 5 bases and J by 5 bases, and 22 bases separated the two germline ends. Germline CDR1 KGHSH, CDR2 LQKENI. CDR3 loop: CASSTLGKGIGNEQYF. CDR3 sequence (DNA): TGTGCCAGCTCAACATTGGGCAAGGGTATTGGCAACGAGCAGTACTTC.

V is TRBV27 and J is TRBJ2-7; 10 nucleotides match TRBD2. CDR1 MNHEY and CDR2 SMNVEV come from the germline V gene (reference sequence). This CDR3 has 15 residues. Unmatched junction bases numbered 8, after V lost 8 bases and J lost 1 base. The CDR3: CASGLAGGNSYEQYF. CDR3 in DNA: TGTGCCAGCGGGTTAGCGGGAGGCAATTCCTACGAGCAGTACTTC.

This clone appeared a single time. Other DNA sequences in this sample translate to the same CDR3. The chain recombines TRBV18 with TRBJ2-7; D unresolved. The V and J ends lost 3 bases and 0 bases respectively, with 6 bases between them. The germline V gene encodes CDR1 KGHSH and CDR2 LQKENI. There are 13 residues in the CDR3. The CDR3: CASSPPSSYEQYF. The CDR3 nucleotides are TGTGCCAGCTCACCGCCCTCCTCCTACGAGCAGTACTTC.

The chain recombines TRBV4-1 with TRBJ2-3; D gene ambiguous. The germline V gene has CDR1 MGHRA and CDR2 YSYEKL. Trimming pared 4 bases from V and 1 base from J, leaving 15 bases between. The length of the CDR3 is 16 residues. The CDR3 spells CASSPGRATGTDTQYF. DNA for the CDR3: TGCGCCAGCAGCCCGGGCCGGGCGACCGGCACAGATACGCAGTATTTT.

This clone was counted a single time. The chain recombines TRBV5-6 with TRBJ1-2; perhaps TRBD1 as D (5 bases). V was cut by 7 bases and J by 7 bases, with 14 bases left in between. CDR3 size: 12 residues. Germline V lookup: CDR1 SGHDT, CDR2 YYEEEE. The CDR3 here is CASLGEGSGYTF. CDR3 DNA: TGTGCCAGCCTCGGAGAGGGGAGTGGCTACACCTTC.

The rearrangement joins TRBV6-1 to TRBJ2-7; 13 bases fit TRBD2. V lost 4 bases, J lost 2 bases, and 5 bases stayed unmatched. The CDR3 covers 16 residues. From germline, CDR1 is MNHNS and CDR2 SASEGT. The CDR3 loop reads CASSGGLAGHPYEQYF. The CDR3 DNA sequence: TGTGCCAGCAGTGGGGGACTAGCGGGACACCCCTACGAGCAGTACTTC.

The genes are TRBV29-1 and TRBJ2-5; unclear D gene. In germline, CDR1 is SQVTM, CDR2 ANQGSEA. Trimming left V 4 bases short and J 5 bases short, with 5 bases between. The CDR3 is 10 residues long. CDR3 amino acids: CSVAHETQYF. In DNA, the CDR3 is TGCAGCGTTGCGCACGAGACCCAGTACTTC.

J is TRBJ1-1 and V is TRBV7-2, with 8 bases that match TRBD1. V shed 2 bases, J shed 4 bases, and the junction held 6 bases outside the gene matches. Germline V gives CDR1 SGHTA, CDR2 FQGNSA. This CDR3 spans 15 amino acids. This CDR3 reads CASSLQTGASTEAFF. In DNA form, the CDR3 reads TGTGCCAGCAGCTTACAGACAGGGGCAAGCACTGAAGCTTTCTTT.

Comments on this clone: Additional DNA sequences in this sample encode the identical CDR3. This rearrangement joins TRBV25-1 to TRBJ2-5; 7 positions agree with TRBD1. The CDR3 is 13 residues long. Germline V gene data show CDR1 as MGHDK and CDR2 as SYGVNS. Losses at the gene ends were 1 base for V and 5 bases for J; bases not matched to a gene: 1. CDR3 sequence: CASSEWTGETQYF. CDR3 coding DNA: TGTGCCAGCAGTGAATGGACAGGCGAGACCCAGTACTTC.

The chain has TRBV7-2 and TRBJ2-7, with 7 bases aligning to TRBD2. V shed 1 base, J shed 0 bases, and the junction held 3 bases outside the gene matches. The germline V gene encodes CDR1 SGHTA and CDR2 FQGNSA. The CDR3 consists of 15 residues. DNA of the CDR3: TGTGCCAGCAGCTTAGGAGCGGGATACTCCTACGAGCAGTACTTC. Its protein is CASSLGAGYSYEQYF.

The rearrangement links TRBV11-2 to TRBJ1-2, with D hard to call. Germline V gives CDR1 SGHAT, CDR2 FQNNGV. V lost 1 base to trimming and J lost 2 bases, with 8 bases between them. The CDR3 contains 14 residues. The CDR3 bases are TGTGCCAGCAGCTTAGCGGTGGTAAACTATGGCTACACCTTC. Translating it yields CASSLAVVNYGYTF. Complete variable domain (other parts from reference TRBV11-2 and TRBJ1-2): EAGVAQSPRYKIIEKRQSVAFWCNPISGHATLYWYQQILGQGPKLLIQFQNNGVVDDSQLPKDRFSAERLKGVDSTLKIQPAKLEDSAVYLCASSLAVVNYGYTFGSGTRLTVV.

The rearrangement uses TRBV5-4 and TRBJ2-1, with TRBD2 matching 7 bases. V lost 2 bases to trimming and J lost 8 bases; unmatched junction nucleotides: 10. The CDR3 totals 15 residues. From germline, CDR1 is SGHNT and CDR2 YYREEE (reference sequence). The CDR3, as DNA: TGTGCCAGCAGCTTACCGAGCGGGATGCAGCATGAGCAGTTCTTC. This gives the protein CASSLPSGMQHEQFF.

Comments on this clone: Other DNA sequences in this specimen translate into the identical CDR3. The CDR3 protein is CASSLGGGQPQHF. In DNA, the CDR3 is TGTGCCAGCAGCCTAGGGGGGGGTCAGCCCCAGCATTTT. V gene TRBV7-6 combines with J gene TRBJ1-5, with TRBD1 as a possible D gene (6 bases). This CDR3 is 13 amino acids long. V shed 5 bases and J shed 6 bases, with 11 bases lying between them. Germline V lookup: CDR1 SGHVS, CDR2 FNYEAQ.

The rearrangement joins TRBV10-2 to TRBJ2-7, with D perhaps TRBD2 (6 bases). The germline V gene has CDR1 WSHSY and CDR2 SAAADI. CDR3 size: 17 residues. V lost 0 bases to trimming and J lost 5 bases, with 20 bases between them. CDR3 bases: TGCGCCAGCAGTGAGTCGGATGTGCGGGGACTCGGTGACGAGCAGTACTTC. It codes for CASSESDVRGLGDEQYF.

DNA for the CDR3: TGTGCCAGCTCAACGGACAGGGGGCTGTACGAGCAGTACTTC. Its protein is CASSTDRGLYEQYF. The chain employs TRBV18 and TRBJ2-7; 11 bases line up with TRBD1. V shed 5 bases, J shed 4 bases, and the junction held 4 bases outside the gene matches. The germline V gene encodes CDR1 KGHSH and CDR2 LQKENI. CDR3 length: 14 amino acids.

The rearrangement joins TRBV7-8 to TRBJ2-7; maybe TRBD2 (5 bases). Germline assignment: CDR1 SGHVS and CDR2 FQNEAQ. The V and J ends lost 4 bases and 4 bases respectively, with 11 bases between them. CDR3 length: 13 residues. CDR3 sequence (DNA): TGTGCCAGCAGCTGGGAGAGAGGGTACGAGCAGTACTTC. Translating gives CASSWERGYEQYF.

The J gene is TRBJ1-5, the V gene TRBV18, with a weak D call TRBD1 (6 bases). Germline V gives CDR1 KGHSH, CDR2 LQKENI. Trimming took 3 bases from V and 3 from J, leaving 15 bases between them. There are 16 residues in the CDR3. CDR3 DNA sequence: TGTGCCAGCTCACCCGCCGGGGGCGCCGACAATCAGCCCCAGCATTTT. It is translated as CASSPAGGADNQPQHF.

V is TRBV5-6 and J is TRBJ2-3, with D perhaps TRBD2 (6 bases). This CDR3 region has 16 residues. Germline CDR1 reads SGHDT; CDR2 reads YYEEEE. With 4 bases removed from V and 0 bases from J, the gap between germline ends came to 15 bases. CDR3: CASSDLLAYSTDTQYF. CDR3 nucleotide sequence: TGTGCCAGCAGCGACCTCCTAGCGTATAGCACAGATACGCAGTATTTT.